A selection of T cell receptor beta chains follows, all from one sample in a study of shared clonotypes between healthy human individuals. Profiled with immunoSEQ multiplex PCR; TCRdb holds only in-frame clones, not every one. Among approximately 1,500,000 clones listed, approximately 98% were seen once. Sequencing input: naive CD4+ T cells sorted from blood. The receptor set was obtained from a man under 40 in good health. The CDR3 runs from the conserved cysteine through the conserved F or W. A D gene is named only where the DNA matches it firmly. Clone size appears in some rows only: once, few, many, or a class for an expanded clone.

j_gene: TRBJ2-2; abundance: .; d_gene: .; v_gene: TRBV7-2; CDR3aa: CASSSRVNTGELFF
j_gene: TRBJ2-1; abundance: once; d_gene: TRBD2; v_gene: TRBV2; CDR3aa: CASSRTSGNNEQFF
j_gene: TRBJ2-7; abundance: .; d_gene: .; v_gene: TRBV5-1; CDR3aa: CASSLLGTGVGVSGSANSYEQYF
j_gene: TRBJ1-1; abundance: .; d_gene: .; v_gene: TRBV10-3; CDR3aa: CATQTDMNTEAFF
j_gene: TRBJ2-7; abundance: .; d_gene: .; v_gene: TRBV15; CDR3aa: CATSRGGGKYEQYF
j_gene: TRBJ2-7; abundance: .; d_gene: TRBD1; v_gene: TRBV7-9; CDR3aa: CASSPPGQGYEQYF
j_gene: TRBJ2-2; abundance: .; d_gene: .; v_gene: TRBV12-5; CDR3aa: CASGLVGITGELFF
j_gene: TRBJ2-2; abundance: .; d_gene: .; v_gene: TRBV19; CDR3aa: CATSVRSDTGELFF
j_gene: TRBJ2-7; abundance: .; d_gene: TRBD1; v_gene: TRBV4-3; CDR3aa: CASSPDRVDEQYF
j_gene: TRBJ1-2; abundance: .; d_gene: .; v_gene: TRBV19; CDR3aa: CASSIKRGTGYTF
j_gene: TRBJ1-3; abundance: .; d_gene: TRBD1; v_gene: TRBV5-4; CDR3aa: CASSSAGTVGNTIYF
j_gene: TRBJ2-7; abundance: .; d_gene: TRBD2; v_gene: TRBV7-2; CDR3aa: CASLVSGSDYEQYF
j_gene: TRBJ1-5; abundance: .; d_gene: TRBD1; v_gene: TRBV28; CDR3aa: CASSSTGDSNQPQHF
j_gene: TRBJ2-2; abundance: .; d_gene: .; v_gene: TRBV11-2; CDR3aa: CASPGLGVMGGELFF
j_gene: TRBJ2-1; abundance: .; d_gene: .; v_gene: TRBV2; CDR3aa: CASSEYGPSSYNEQFF
j_gene: TRBJ2-3; abundance: once; d_gene: .; v_gene: TRBV5-4; CDR3aa: CATGAAGENTQYF
j_gene: TRBJ2-5; abundance: .; d_gene: TRBD1; v_gene: TRBV2; CDR3aa: CASSAQGAGETQYF
j_gene: TRBJ2-1; abundance: .; d_gene: .; v_gene: TRBV7-8; CDR3aa: CASSLFPGSNNEQFF
j_gene: TRBJ2-6; abundance: .; d_gene: .; v_gene: TRBV21-1; CDR3aa: CASSKSGQVGTSGANVLTF
j_gene: TRBJ1-1; abundance: once; d_gene: .; v_gene: TRBV28; CDR3aa: CASVDLRMAFF
j_gene: TRBJ1-5; abundance: .; d_gene: .; v_gene: TRBV19; CDR3aa: CASRVGHGGQPQHF
j_gene: TRBJ2-1; abundance: .; d_gene: .; v_gene: TRBV7-9; CDR3aa: CASSRRGGARSPSYNEQFF
j_gene: TRBJ2-7; abundance: .; d_gene: .; v_gene: TRBV7-6; CDR3aa: CASSATGKTYEQYF
j_gene: TRBJ2-3; abundance: .; d_gene: .; v_gene: TRBV5-1; CDR3aa: CASSLGQEDNTQYF
j_gene: TRBJ1-4; abundance: .; d_gene: .; v_gene: TRBV25-1; CDR3aa: CASGSGRVKGEKLFF
j_gene: TRBJ1-3; abundance: .; d_gene: TRBD1; v_gene: TRBV2; CDR3aa: CASRDPDRAGNTIYF
j_gene: TRBJ1-5; abundance: .; d_gene: .; v_gene: TRBV16; CDR3aa: CASSPQGNNQPQHF
j_gene: TRBJ2-7; abundance: .; d_gene: TRBD1; v_gene: TRBV7-6; CDR3aa: CASSLGDRGLYEQYF
j_gene: TRBJ2-1; abundance: .; d_gene: TRBD1; v_gene: TRBV5-6; CDR3aa: CASSETGSSYNEQFF
j_gene: TRBJ1-2; abundance: .; d_gene: .; v_gene: TRBV6-1; CDR3aa: CASSERLQGPSGYTF
j_gene: TRBJ2-7; abundance: .; d_gene: TRBD2; v_gene: TRBV28; CDR3aa: CASSLWVGLAGGPGEQYF
j_gene: TRBJ2-2; abundance: .; d_gene: TRBD2; v_gene: TRBV2; CDR3aa: CASTPTSGSITGELFF
j_gene: TRBJ2-1; abundance: .; d_gene: TRBD2; v_gene: TRBV6-6; CDR3aa: CASSYPAGGYNEQFF
j_gene: TRBJ1-2; abundance: .; d_gene: .; v_gene: TRBV28; CDR3aa: CASTLGTAGYGYTF
j_gene: TRBJ2-7; abundance: .; d_gene: .; v_gene: TRBV7-6; CDR3aa: CASSSTGSLSSYEQYF
j_gene: TRBJ2-2; abundance: .; d_gene: TRBD2; v_gene: TRBV29-1; CDR3aa: CSVGVAGVSANTGELFF
j_gene: TRBJ2-1; abundance: once; d_gene: TRBD2; v_gene: TRBV5-4; CDR3aa: CASSLASLAGGSYNEQFF
j_gene: TRBJ2-1; abundance: .; d_gene: TRBD1; v_gene: TRBV29-1; CDR3aa: CSVGTGPYNEQFF
j_gene: TRBJ2-7; abundance: .; d_gene: TRBD2; v_gene: TRBV7-2; CDR3aa: CASSPRTSNHPYEQYF
j_gene: TRBJ2-5; abundance: .; d_gene: TRBD1; v_gene: TRBV18; CDR3aa: CASSPLRGPQYF
j_gene: TRBJ2-7; abundance: .; d_gene: .; v_gene: TRBV5-8; CDR3aa: CASRISGTSYEQYF